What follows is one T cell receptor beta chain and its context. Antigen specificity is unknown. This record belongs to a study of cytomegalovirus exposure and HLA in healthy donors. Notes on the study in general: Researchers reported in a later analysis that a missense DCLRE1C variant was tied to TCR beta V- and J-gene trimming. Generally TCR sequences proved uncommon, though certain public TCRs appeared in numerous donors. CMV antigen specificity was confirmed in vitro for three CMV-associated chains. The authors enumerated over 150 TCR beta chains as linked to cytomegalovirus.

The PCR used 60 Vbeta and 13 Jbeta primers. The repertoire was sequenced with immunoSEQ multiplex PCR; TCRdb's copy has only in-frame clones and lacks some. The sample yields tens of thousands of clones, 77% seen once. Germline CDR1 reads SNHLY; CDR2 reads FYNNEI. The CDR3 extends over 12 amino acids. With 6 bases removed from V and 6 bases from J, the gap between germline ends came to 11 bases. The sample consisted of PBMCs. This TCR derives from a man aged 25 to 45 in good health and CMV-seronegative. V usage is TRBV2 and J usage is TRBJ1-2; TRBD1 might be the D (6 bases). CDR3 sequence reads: CASSLQGNGYTF. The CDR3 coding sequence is TGTGCCAGCAGCCTACAGGGCAATGGCTACACCTTC.